This T cell receptor beta chain is from a study of OX40 agonist ivuxolimab in advanced cancers. Libraries were prepared by immunoSEQ multiplex PCR; TCRdb keeps only in-frame clonotypes and omits some of them. The data contain some 11,000 clones, more than 75% of them seen just once; the ten biggest clones take up about half. Germline V CDR1 and CDR2: MGHRA, YSYEKL. V trimming: 4 bases; J trimming: 3 bases; junction bases outside the gene matches: 4. CDR3 length: 15 amino acids. This TCR was recovered from an adult with an advanced solid tumor such as melanoma, head and neck, liver or kidney cancer. The V gene is TRBV4-1, the J gene TRBJ2-1; 9 bases line up with TRBD1. The sample consisted of CD4+ or CD8+ T cells sorted from blood, taken in a trial of the OX40 agonist ivuxolimab. The CDR3 protein is CASSRGQGDYNEQFF. CDR3 bases: TGCGCCAGCAGCCGGGGACAGGGAGACTACAATGAGCAGTTCTTC.